The present T cell receptor beta chain was sequenced within a study of vaccination and CD4 T cells after COVID-19 (dated by TCRdb to between 2020 and 2023). Looking at the study overall: Six males and four females were included in the convalescent cohort, with two Hispanic individuals, seven Caucasians, two Asians and one multiracial person represented. Post-vaccine blood samples were taken a median of approximately 70 days after the second vaccine dose, with a range of roughly 13 to 250 days. Post-COVID blood samples were collected from convalescent patients a median of around 100 days after diagnosis, with a range of roughly 30 to 170 days. In control cultures, a CEFX viral epitope pool was used as positive control, an HIV-1 Nef peptide pool was used as negative control, or no peptide was added. In 10 COVID-19 convalescent patients and a few infection-naive healthy vaccine recipients, researchers compared the spike-specific CD4+ TCR repertoire from before mRNA vaccination with the repertoire from after. Overlapping spike peptide pools from SARS-CoV-2 and from the common cold coronaviruses HCoV-NL63, HCoV-OC43 and HCoV-229E were used as culture stimuli. Each participant got two doses of either the Pfizer-BioNTech BNT162b2 vaccine (n=8) or the Moderna mRNA-1273 vaccine (n=2).

Of note for this clonotype: Its antigen is still unknown. No base quality information exists; no much larger clone differs at one position.

The sample's treatment or condition, from its label and the paper: approximately 9-day PBMC culture with coronavirus spike peptide pools or control peptides (ViraFEST assay). To expand antigen-specific T cells with peptide pools and then pick out the expanded clonotypes through TCR sequencing, the study relied on the ViraFEST assay. The absence of prior SARS-CoV-2 infection in healthy vaccine recipients was confirmed by negative nucleocapsid antibody tests before and after vaccination. Each well held roughly 2.2 million PBMCs cultured in IMDM containing about 5% human AB serum and 9 to 10 IU/ml IL-2, with about 9.4 ug/ml peptide pools added. On days 3 and 7, half of the culture medium was replaced with fresh IL-2-containing medium. After 10 days of culture, CD4+ T cells were isolated by negative selection with the EasySep CD4+ T cell isolation kit. Ficoll-Paque Plus gradient centrifugation was used to isolate PBMCs from whole blood, and the isolated PBMCs were then either used fresh or cryopreserved at -140C. In general, triplicate wells were set up for every culture condition.

V has 4 bases trimmed and J has 1 base trimmed; junction bases matching no gene number 6. The CDR3 holds 16 amino acids from the cysteine to the phenylalanine. Only CDR3 DNA is held: 48 bases, read in frame from base 1. Overall results and qualifications from the work: Although the median number of SARS-CoV-2-reactive clonotypes went up from fewer than 25 after infection to 38 after vaccination, the increase was not significant. Among the post-vaccine SARS-CoV-2-reactive clones in convalescent patients, a median around 90% showed up only after vaccination, which suggests vaccine-specific priming. Nearly all vaccine-specific clones in convalescent patients (304 of 307) were mono-reactive for SARS-CoV-2 spike rather than cross-reactive with common cold coronaviruses. The number of convalescent patients in the study was relatively small, and the study did not examine early timepoints following natural infection.

Library prep was done by PCR. DNA from cultured CD4+ T cells was subjected to TCR sequencing with the Oncomine TCR Beta short-read assay at the Johns Hopkins FTIC core. The QIAamp micro DNA kit was used to extract genomic DNA from the cultured CD4+ T cells. The Oncomine TCR Beta libraries from cultured CD4+ T cells were pooled using unique dual indexes and then sequenced on an Illumina iSeq 100. Concerning the study's data processing: Non-productive sequences were filtered out, and CDR3s that did not start with C, did not end with F or W, or were shorter than 7 amino acids were discarded. The MANAFEST web application identified antigen-specific clonotypes by comparing peptide-stimulated wells against reference wells and other culture wells. For a clone to be called positive, the clone needed an FDR below 0.05, an odds ratio above 5, and a productive frequency above 0.1% in at least two of three replicate wells. Cross-reactive clonotypes were defined as significantly expanded in both SARS-CoV-2 spike wells and at least one common cold coronavirus spike condition. Levenshtein distances (stringdist) and unrooted phylogenetic trees (ape) in R version 3.6.1 were used to assess CDR3 homology. TCRdb reprocessing: public reads trimmed at Q25 with fastp, clones called with MiXCR, in-frame beta chains kept. Here each entry gathers all rows of one CDR3 protein and keeps the most common genes and DNA. The V and J calls shown here were made by TCRdb, not taken from the authors' results. This sample has 20,000 to 25,000 distinct CDR3 sequences in its table, and around 68% of those were observed once. Clones ranked in the top ten supply about 21% of the sample.

The V gene is TRBV12-3 or TRBV12-4 and the J gene is TRBJ2-5; TRBD2 agrees with 10 junctional bases. Material: CD4+ T cells from blood, cultured in vitro, obtained before SARS-CoV-2 vaccination. This TCR derives from a human donor who received a COVID-19 vaccine. The CDR3 reads as follows: CASSSPGLAFQETQYF. In nucleotides, the sequence is TGTGCCAGCAGTTCACCGGGACTAGCGTTCCAAGAGACCCAGTACTTC.